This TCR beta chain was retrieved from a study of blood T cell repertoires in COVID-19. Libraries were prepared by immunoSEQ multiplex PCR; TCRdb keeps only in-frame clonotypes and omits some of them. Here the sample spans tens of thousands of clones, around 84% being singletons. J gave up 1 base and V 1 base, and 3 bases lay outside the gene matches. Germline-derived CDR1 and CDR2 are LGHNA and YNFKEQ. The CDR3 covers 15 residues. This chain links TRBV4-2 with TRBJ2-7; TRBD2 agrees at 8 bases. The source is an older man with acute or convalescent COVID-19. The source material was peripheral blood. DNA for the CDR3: TGTGCCAGCAGCCAAGGTGCGGGAGGATCCTACGAGCAGTACTTC. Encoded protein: CASSQGAGGSYEQYF.